A single T cell receptor (beta chain) is shown here with its context. Unique molecular identifiers were incorporated during preparation of the TCRbeta library. TCRdb independently ran MiXCR on the PCR reads; one entry per CDR3 protein. The sample shows some 600,000 distinct CDR3 sequences, roughly 17% of them seen only once. This sample is drawn from a study of T-cell reconstitution after alpha-beta-depleted transplantation in children. The sample here was PBMCs from the stem cell graft donor, taken from the stem cell graft. This receptor was obtained from a human donor who donated a stem cell graft to a child with acute myeloid leukemia.

The CDR3: CASSVVPGGNTIYF. DNA of the CDR3: TGTGCCAGCAGCGTAGTGCCTGGAGGAAACACCATATATTTT. V is TRBV9 and J is TRBJ1-3; D gene ambiguous. The CDR3 covers 14 residues. V was trimmed by 0 bases and J by 4 bases, leaving 8 bases between them. Germline CDR1 and CDR2: SGDLS and YYNGEE.